The 17 T cell receptor beta chains below all came from one sample that was sequenced in a study of blood T cell repertoires in COVID-19 (TCRdb year 2020). Library generation was performed with the immunoSEQ multiplex PCR assay. TCRdb obtained this table from immuneACCESS and retained in-frame rearrangements with V and J assigned. These tables miss some clones; where compared with another copy, unresolved V genes account for less than half of the shortfall, and the remainder is unexplained. The sample table shows roughly 150,000 clones, and more than 65% are seen once. The ten largest make up 8% of the sample. The material sequenced was peripheral blood. These receptor sequences come from a human donor in a cohort sampled during active COVID-19.

This chain uses TRBV11-2 with TRBJ1-2; D is uncertain. There are 19 residues in the CDR3. From germline, CDR1 is SGHAT and CDR2 FQNNGV. V lost 0 bases and J lost 1, with 21 bases in between. The CDR3 DNA is TGTGCCAGCAGCTTAGAGTGGAACAGTGCCCAATCTTTTAACTATGGCTACACCTTC. Translating it yields CASSLEWNSAQSFNYGYTF.

The chain employs TRBV6-5 and TRBJ1-2; D call uncertain. This CDR3 comprises 13 residues. V lost 8 bases and J 3 bases, leaving 13 bases between the germline ends. CDR1 and CDR2 (germline): MNHEY, SVGAGI. The CDR3 sequence: CASRGLSDYGYTF. The CDR3 DNA follows: TGTGCCAGCCGAGGACTAAGCGACTATGGCTACACCTTC.

V is TRBV12-3 or TRBV12-4 and J is TRBJ1-2; 9 nucleotides line up with TRBD1. Trimming at V came to 5 bases and at J to 8 bases, leaving 3 bases not matched to a gene. The CDR3 length is 12 residues. The CDR3, as DNA: TGTGCCAGCAGTGTAGGACAGGGGGGCTACACCTTC. Translating it yields CASSVGQGGYTF.

The sample holds a few counts of this clone. The chain joins TRBV29-1 to TRBJ1-1, with D possibly TRBD1 on 5 matching bases. CDR1 SQVTM and CDR2 ANQGSEA come from the germline V gene. The CDR3 length is 15 residues. V gave up 0 bases and J gave up 1 base, with 12 bases separating them. The DNA for the CDR3 is TGCAGCGTTGAAGACGGCAGGGTCACGAACACTGAAGCTTTCTTT. Encoded protein: CSVEDGRVTNTEAFF.

The J gene is TRBJ1-4, the V gene TRBV7-6; D is possibly TRBD1 (5 bases). The CDR3 covers 15 residues. V lost 4 bases to trimming and J lost 10 bases, with 19 bases between them. Germline V gene sequence: CDR1 SGHVS, CDR2 FNYEAQ. In DNA, the CDR3 is TGTGCCAGCAGCTCCCCGGGGCCCACGGGAGTAAAACTGTTTTTT. Its translation is CASSSPGPTGVKLFF.

The V call is TRBV19, the J call TRBJ1-2; 12 nucleotides line up with TRBD1. Trimming removed 4 bases from V and 3 bases from J; junction bases left unmatched: 12. Looked up from germline, CDR1 is LNHDA and CDR2 is SQIVND (reference sequence). There are 18 residues in the CDR3. The CDR3 is CASSTAKTGTGGDYGYTF. In DNA form, the CDR3 reads TGTGCCAGTAGTACCGCAAAGACCGGGACAGGGGGCGACTATGGCTACACCTTC.

This clone is a singleton in its sample. The chain employs TRBV29-1 and TRBJ2-5; 10 nucleotides match TRBD2. The CDR3 has 17 residues. Germline loops: CDR1 SQVTM, CDR2 ANQGSEA. The V segment lost 6 bases and the J segment 9 bases; nucleotides outside the gene matches: 22. The CDR3 region has the DNA TGCAGCGTCCCCGTTTCGTTGGCTAGCGGGGGCCCGCGAGCCCAGTACTTC. It specifies CSVPVSLASGGPRAQYF.

This CDR3 is CASSPPLTGEEAFF. The CDR3 bases are TGTGCCAGCTCACCACCGTTGACAGGGGAGGAAGCTTTCTTT. The rearrangement uses TRBV18 and TRBJ1-1, with 8 positions matching TRBD1. CDR3 length: 14 amino acids. CDR1 and CDR2 (germline): KGHSH, LQKENI. Trimming removed 0 bases from V and 8 bases from J; junction bases left unmatched: 5.

The chain carries TRBV2 and TRBJ1-5; TRBD1 matches at 8 bases. The CDR3 has 15 residues. Trimming took 3 bases from V and 1 from J; bases not matched to a gene: 2. Germline V lookup: CDR1 SNHLY, CDR2 FYNNEI. CDR3 DNA sequence: TGTGCCAGCAGTGAGCAGGGGGCGAGCAATCAGCCCCAGCATTTT. Its translation is CASSEQGASNQPQHF.

V and J are TRBV19 and TRBJ1-2; 12 nucleotides match TRBD1. This CDR3 region has 18 residues. From germline, CDR1 is LNHDA and CDR2 SQIVND (reference sequence). V lost 5 bases and J lost 8; bases outside the gene matches: 18. CDR3 residues: CASSQTLGQGANTGGYTF. The CDR3 nucleotides are TGTGCCAGTAGTCAAACGCTGGGACAGGGGGCTAATACTGGAGGCTACACCTTC. The entire variable domain, with the rest obtained from reference TRBV19 and TRBJ1-2, is as follows: DGGITQSPKYLFRKEGQNVTLSCEQNLNHDAMYWYRQDPGQGLRLIYYSQIVNDFQKGDIAEGYSVSREKKESFPLTVTSAQKNPTAFYLCASSQTLGQGANTGGYTFGSGTRLTVV.

The J gene is TRBJ2-5, the V gene TRBV9; no clear D gene. Deletions cut 2 bases from V and 3 bases from J, with 2 bases between. This CDR3 has 11 amino acids. Germline assignment: CDR1 SGDLS and CDR2 YYNGEE. For the CDR3, the DNA is TGTGCCAGCAGCGTTAAAGAGACCCAGTACTTC. Its protein is CASSVKETQYF.

The chain employs TRBV7-9 and TRBJ2-2; 7 bases map to TRBD1. V lost 4 bases, J lost 4 bases, and 6 bases stayed unmatched. CDR3 size: 15 residues. Germline assignment: CDR1 SEHNR and CDR2 FQNEAQ (reference sequence). For the CDR3, the DNA is TGTGCCAGCAGCTCCCGGGACAGAACCACCGGGGAGCTGTTTTTT. It is translated as CASSSRDRTTGELFF.

This CDR3 is CASSHLTGGTGELFF. CDR3 DNA sequence: TGCGCCAGCAGCCATCTAACAGGGGGCACCGGGGAGCTGTTTTTT. J is TRBJ2-2 and V is TRBV4-1; 8 positions match TRBD1. This CDR3 has 15 residues. With V trimmed by 3 bases and J by 4 bases, 4 bases remained unmatched. CDR1 and CDR2 from the germline V gene are MGHRA and YSYEKL.

The table lists this clone with a few counts. The V gene is TRBV2, the J gene TRBJ1-4; maybe TRBD1 (5 bases). The V gene lost 2 bases and the J gene lost 8 bases, with 15 bases spanning the gap. CDR3 size: 15 residues. Germline-derived CDR1 and CDR2 are SNHLY and FYNNEI. DNA of the CDR3: TGTGCCAGCAGTGAATCGACTGGGTCAGGGGAAAAACTGTTTTTT. It is translated as CASSESTGSGEKLFF.

The J gene is TRBJ2-7, the V gene TRBV4-1; D might be TRBD1 (5 bases). The CDR3 is made up of 18 amino acids. CDR1 and CDR2 from the germline V gene are MGHRA and YSYEKL. V was shortened by 2 bases and J by 4 bases, with 24 bases between the two germline ends. In DNA, the CDR3 is TGCGCCAGCAGCCAATGGACAAGGGGTGGAAGGGGTTTATACGAGCAGTACTTC. Amino acids: CASSQWTRGGRGLYEQYF.

The chain carries TRBV6-6 and TRBJ2-1, with 11 positions matching TRBD1. The germline CDR1 and CDR2 sequences are MNHNY and SVGAGI (reference sequence). The CDR3 sequence is 14 residues long. With 5 bases clipped from V and 5 bases from J, the junction kept 2 bases outside the gene matches. The CDR3 DNA is TGTGCCAGCAGTCGGGACAGGGGGAACAATGAGCAGTTCTTC. Translating gives CASSRDRGNNEQFF.

The chain couples TRBV6-5 to TRBJ1-1; D gene uncertain. Trimming pared 7 bases from V and 10 bases from J, leaving 13 bases between. Germline V CDR1 and CDR2: MNHEY, SVGAGI. This CDR3 contains 11 residues. CDR3 amino acids: CASNGRDGAFF. The CDR3 region has the DNA TGTGCCAGCAATGGGAGGGATGGAGCTTTCTTT.